This T cell receptor (beta chain) was observed in a study of shared clonotypes between healthy human individuals. The CDR3 sequence is 17 residues long. Trimming took 3 bases from V and 1 from J; bases not matched to a gene: 10. Looked up from germline, CDR1 is WNHNN and CDR2 is SYGVQD (reference sequence). All donors were Caucasian adults living in Nashville, Tennessee. The DNA input per sorted-subset replicate PCR was roughly 0.2 ug, corresponding to some 33,000 T cell genomes. Clones were sequenced by immunoSEQ multiplex PCR, and TCRdb holds only the in-frame ones, with some missing. Of about 690,000 clones in the sample, less than 95% were seen once. Study-wide points: Generally, estimated richness proved larger in naive subsets than it did in memory subsets. Rarefaction showed that sequencing of sorted subsets was incomplete (despite large depth).

In the case of this clone: Its antigen is unidentified.

The source material was memory CD8+ T cells from PBMCs. Subset defined: CD45RO+ cells pooled with CCR7-negative TemRA cells. The rearrangement links TRBV10-1 to TRBJ2-3; the match to TRBD2 covers 7 bases. The clonotype was recovered from a man aged 18 to 35 in good health. Some clones in this sample may be carry-over from other donors' samples. CDR3 amino acids: CASSDTFVAGGTDTQYF. CDR3 nucleotide sequence: TGCGCCAGCAGTGATACCTTCGTGGCGGGAGGCACAGATACGCAGTATTTT.